The 18 T cell receptor beta chains below all came from one sample that was sequenced in a study of T-cell reconstitution after alpha-beta-depleted transplantation in children. This sample's TCRbeta library carried unique molecular identifier barcodes. MiXCR, run by TCRdb on the PCR reads, gives a single entry per CDR3 protein. Among a few hundred thousand distinct CDR3 sequences listed, over 10% were seen once. The sample was PBMCs, mostly from graft donor cells, taken 360 days after TCRalphabeta/CD19-depleted stem cell transplant. The receptors were gathered from a male patient between 5 and 17 years old who had a stem cell transplant for acute myeloid leukemia, so the T cells may come from the graft donor.

V is TRBV10-3 and J is TRBJ2-1, with 11 bases aligning to TRBD2. This CDR3 has 16 amino acids. In germline, CDR1 is ENHRY, CDR2 SYGVKD. Trimming removed 0 bases from V and 8 bases from J; junction bases left unmatched: 6. For the CDR3, the DNA is TGTGCCATCAGTGAGTCTCCACTAGCGGGAGTGGATGAGCAGTTCTTC. It translates to CAISESPLAGVDEQFF.

The chain has TRBV6-2 or TRBV6-3 and TRBJ2-2; 8 positions agree with TRBD2. The CDR3 runs to 16 residues. CDR1 is MNHEY and CDR2 is SVGEGT in the germline V gene. V gave up 4 bases and J gave up 4 bases; unmatched junction bases: 8. Here the CDR3 reads CASSSLTGGITGELFF. The DNA of the CDR3 is TGTGCCAGCAGTTCGCTAACGGGGGGGATCACCGGGGAGCTGTTTTTT.

This clonotype was detected a few times. The rearrangement links TRBV30 to TRBJ2-1; D remains unclear. V lost 0 bases, J lost 5 bases, and 17 bases lay in between. Per germline, CDR1 GTSNPN and CDR2 SVGIG (reference sequence). The CDR3 runs to 16 residues. In DNA, the CDR3 is TGTGCCTGGAGTGTCATCGGATGGGGTTGGAACAATGAGCAGTTCTTC. It is translated as CAWSVIGWGWNNEQFF.

This rearrangement joins TRBV12-3 or TRBV12-4 to TRBJ2-7; D perhaps matches TRBD1 (6 bases). The CDR3 has 12 amino acids. The V end lost 6 bases, the J end lost 7 bases, and 13 bases lay between the germline ends. CDR3 in DNA: TGTGCCAGCAGGGGGGACACAGGGGAGCAGTACTTC. Protein: CASRGDTGEQYF.

This clonotype was counted ten times or more. This rearrangement joins TRBV28 to TRBJ1-4; TRBD1 agrees at 7 bases. The CDR3 is 14 amino acids. V dropped 5 bases and J dropped 8; count of bases not matched to a gene: 8. CDR1 is MDHEN, CDR2 SYDVKM, per germline. CDR3 residues: CASSQTGFVEKLFF. DNA for the CDR3: TGTGCCAGCAGTCAGACAGGGTTCGTAGAAAAACTGTTTTTT.

This clonotype occurred many times. The J gene is TRBJ2-7, the V gene TRBV4-3, with 9 nucleotides matching TRBD1. The germline gives CDR1 LGHNA, CDR2 YSLEER. The CDR3 covers 15 residues. With V trimmed by 4 bases and J by 2 bases, 6 bases remained unmatched. The CDR3 is CASSPDRGLTYEQYF. Here the CDR3 DNA reads TGCGCCAGCAGCCCGGACAGGGGACTAACCTACGAGCAGTACTTC.

This clonotype was recorded a few times. The rearrangement links TRBV7-3 to TRBJ2-1, with TRBD2 identical over 8 bases. The V and J ends lost 4 bases and 1 base, in that order; junction bases with no gene match: 6. The CDR3 contains 16 residues. CDR1 is SGHTA and CDR2 is FQGTGA in the germline V gene. CDR3 in amino acids: CASSSGGGLSYNEQFF. In DNA, the CDR3 is TGTGCCAGCAGCTCGGGGGGGGGACTTTCCTACAATGAGCAGTTCTTC.

This clonotype has at least ten counts. The J gene is TRBJ2-5, the V gene TRBV28; D unclear. Deletions cut 6 bases from V and 5 bases from J, with 16 bases between. The germline CDR1 and CDR2 sequences are MDHEN and SYDVKM. CDR3 length: 14 residues. As DNA, the CDR3 is TGTGCCAGCAGCCAAACTGTTCGGCGGGAGACCCAGTACTTC. This codes for CASSQTVRRETQYF.

V gene TRBV9 combines with J gene TRBJ2-1, with 8 bases aligning to TRBD2. This CDR3 spans 11 amino acids. Per the germline V gene, CDR1 is SGDLS and CDR2 is YYNGEE. Unmatched junction bases numbered 1, after V lost 5 bases and J lost 9 bases. The CDR3 DNA follows: TGTGCCAGCAGTAGCGGGACTGAGCAGTTCTTC. Translated: CASSSGTEQFF.

The genes are TRBV19 and TRBJ1-5; D remains ambiguous. The CDR3 covers 15 residues. Trimming removed 5 bases at V and 3 bases at J, with 14 bases between. Looked up from germline, CDR1 is LNHDA and CDR2 is SQIVND (reference sequence). CDR3 coding DNA: TGTGCCAGTAGTGCTCCGGGAAGGGCCAATCAGCCCCAGCATTTT. Its translation: CASSAPGRANQPQHF. Together with reference TRBV19 and TRBJ1-5, the CDR3 gives the full variable domain: DGGITQSPKYLFRKEGQNVTLSCEQNLNHDAMYWYRQDPGQGLRLIYYSQIVNDFQKGDIAEGYSVSREKKESFPLTVTSAQKNPTAFYLCASSAPGRANQPQHFGDGTRLSIL.

The chain links TRBV5-1 to TRBJ1-1, with 8 bases aligning to TRBD1. The CDR3 has 17 amino acids. V trimming: 4 bases; J trimming: 1 base; junction bases outside the gene matches: 12. The germline V gene has CDR1 SGHRS and CDR2 YFSETQ. CDR3 amino acids: CASSGGTGPPSNTEAFF. CDR3 DNA: TGCGCCAGCAGCGGTGGGACAGGCCCCCCCTCGAACACTGAAGCTTTCTTT.

This sequence joins TRBV29-1 and TRBJ1-1; D ambiguous. V lost 4 bases to trimming and J lost 0 bases, with 12 bases between them. The CDR3 runs 14 residues. Germline V gene data show CDR1 as SQVTM and CDR2 as ANQGSEA. The CDR3 DNA reads TGCAGCGTTGGTAGTAGTGCGCTGAACACTGAAGCTTTCTTT. Protein product: CSVGSSALNTEAFF.

Many counts were recorded for this clonotype. V gene TRBV4-3 combines with J gene TRBJ2-3; tentatively, D is TRBD1 or TRBD2 (6 bases each). The CDR3 is made up of 18 amino acids. Germline V gene lookup returns CDR1 LGHNA and CDR2 YSLEER. V was shortened by 0 bases and J by 1 base, with 17 bases between the two germline ends. The CDR3 DNA reads as TGCGCCAGCAGCCAAGACACCCTCGGGGGCGTAGGCACAGATACGCAGTATTTT. Protein: CASSQDTLGGVGTDTQYF.

This clonotype has only a few counts. The V gene is TRBV7-2, the J gene TRBJ2-1; TRBD2 matches at 9 bases. Germline loops: CDR1 SGHTA, CDR2 FQGNSA. This CDR3 has 16 residues. Unmatched junction bases numbered 11, after V lost 5 bases and J lost 6 bases. In DNA form, the CDR3 reads TGTGCCAGCAGCCCACGAATAGCGGGAGCGGGCAATGAGCAGTTCTTC. It yields the protein CASSPRIAGAGNEQFF.

The V gene is TRBV29-1, the J gene TRBJ2-2, with D perhaps TRBD2 (5 bases). The germline V gene encodes CDR1 SQVTM and CDR2 ANQGSEA. The V gene lost 4 bases and the J gene lost 4 bases, with 10 bases spanning the gap. The CDR3 spans 13 residues. The CDR3 region is CSVGTVPTGELFF. The DNA of the CDR3 is TGCAGCGTTGGGACTGTTCCCACCGGGGAGCTGTTTTTT.

Many counts were recorded for this clonotype. This chain joins TRBV6-5 and TRBJ1-6; maybe TRBD1 (5 bases). In germline, CDR1 is MNHEY, CDR2 SVGAGI. Trimming removed 0 bases from V and 7 bases from J, with 16 bases in between. CDR3 length equals 17 residues. The CDR3 region is CASSYSTRSGNNSPLHF. The CDR3, as DNA: TGTGCCAGCAGTTACTCGACACGATCAGGGAACAATTCACCCCTCCACTTT.

The sample holds many counts of this clonotype. The rearrangement uses TRBV5-4 and TRBJ2-5; 8 nucleotides match TRBD2. The length of the CDR3 is 15 residues. The germline V gene has CDR1 SGHNT and CDR2 YYREEE (reference sequence). Trimming took 4 bases from V and 4 from J; bases not matched to a gene: 9. CDR3 nucleotides: TGTGCCAGCAGCCGACTAGCGCCTGGGGTAGAGACCCAGTACTTC. Translating gives CASSRLAPGVETQYF.

In its sample, this clonotype was seen many times. The chain has TRBV12-3 or TRBV12-4 and TRBJ1-5; 8 nucleotides line up with TRBD1. J gave up 5 bases and V 9 bases, and 9 bases lay outside the gene matches. This CDR3 has 14 residues. The CDR3 spells CASKNDRGYQPQHF. CDR3 in DNA: TGTGCCAGTAAAAACGACAGGGGCTATCAGCCCCAGCATTTT.